This T cell receptor (beta chain) was obtained from a study of control samples from healthy donors and cancer patients. This CDR3 has 13 residues. V dropped 0 bases and J dropped 5; count of bases not matched to a gene: 0. From germline, CDR1 is MDHEN and CDR2 SYDVKM. Method: immunoSEQ multiplex PCR; TCRdb's copy keeps in-frame clones and lacks some. Of over 80,000 clones listed, 91% were seen once; the top ten hold approximately 14%. The sequence derives from a young man in good health. Sequencing used blood. This chain joins TRBV28 and TRBJ2-5; 7 nucleotides align to TRBD2. The CDR3 DNA reads as TGTGCCAGCAGTTTATGGGGAGGGGAGACCCAGTACTTC. Translating gives CASSLWGGETQYF.